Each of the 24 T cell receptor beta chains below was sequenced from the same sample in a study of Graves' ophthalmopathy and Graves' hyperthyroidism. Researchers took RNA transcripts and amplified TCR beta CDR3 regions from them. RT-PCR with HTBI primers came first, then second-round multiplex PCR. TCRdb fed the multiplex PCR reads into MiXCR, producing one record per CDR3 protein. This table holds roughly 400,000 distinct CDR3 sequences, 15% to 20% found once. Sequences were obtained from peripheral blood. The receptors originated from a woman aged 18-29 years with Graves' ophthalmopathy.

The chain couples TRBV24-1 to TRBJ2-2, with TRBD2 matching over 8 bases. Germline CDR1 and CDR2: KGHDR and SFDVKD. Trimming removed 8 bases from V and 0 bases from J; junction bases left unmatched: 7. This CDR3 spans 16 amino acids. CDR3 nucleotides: TGTGCCACCAAGGATACTAGCGGCCCGAACACCGGGGAGCTGTTTTTT. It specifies CATKDTSGPNTGELFF.

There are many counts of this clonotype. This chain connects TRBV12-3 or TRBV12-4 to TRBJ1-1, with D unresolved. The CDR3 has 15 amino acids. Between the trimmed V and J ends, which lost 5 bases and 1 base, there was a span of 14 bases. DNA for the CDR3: TGTGCCAGCAGTCCCAGCCTCGGGGAGAACACTGAAGCTTTCTTT. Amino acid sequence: CASSPSLGENTEAFF.

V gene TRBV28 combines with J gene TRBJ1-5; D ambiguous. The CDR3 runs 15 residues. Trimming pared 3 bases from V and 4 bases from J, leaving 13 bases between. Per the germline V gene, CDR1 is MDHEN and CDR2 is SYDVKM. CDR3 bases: TGTGCCAGCAGTTTGTTTGTAGGAGATAATCAGCCCCAGCATTTT. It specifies CASSLFVGDNQPQHF.

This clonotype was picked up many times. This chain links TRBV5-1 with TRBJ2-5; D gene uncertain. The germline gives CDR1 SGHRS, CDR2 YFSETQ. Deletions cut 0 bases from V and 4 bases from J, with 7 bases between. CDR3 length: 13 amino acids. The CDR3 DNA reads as TGCGCCAGCAGCTTGGACTTAGGAGAGACCCAGTACTTC. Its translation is CASSLDLGETQYF.

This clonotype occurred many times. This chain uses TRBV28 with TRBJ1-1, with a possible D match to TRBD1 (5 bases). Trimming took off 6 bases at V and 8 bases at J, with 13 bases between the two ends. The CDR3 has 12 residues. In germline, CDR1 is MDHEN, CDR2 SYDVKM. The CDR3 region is CASRTATIEAFF. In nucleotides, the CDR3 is TGTGCCAGCAGGACAGCGACCATCGAAGCTTTCTTT.

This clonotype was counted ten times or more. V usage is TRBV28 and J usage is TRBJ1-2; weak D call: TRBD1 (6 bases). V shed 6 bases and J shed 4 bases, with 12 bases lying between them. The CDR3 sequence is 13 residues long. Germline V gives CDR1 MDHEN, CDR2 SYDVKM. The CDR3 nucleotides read TGTGCCAGCAGGAGGGGGGCGAGCTATGGCTACACCTTC. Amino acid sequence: CASRRGASYGYTF.

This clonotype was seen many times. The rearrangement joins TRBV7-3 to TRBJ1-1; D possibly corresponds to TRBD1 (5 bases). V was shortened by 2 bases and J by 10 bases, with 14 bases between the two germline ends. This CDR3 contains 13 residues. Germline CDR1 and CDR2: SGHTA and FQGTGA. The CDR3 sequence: CASSLDPGRAAFF. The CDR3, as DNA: TGTGCCAGCAGCTTAGACCCAGGGCGTGCAGCTTTCTTT.

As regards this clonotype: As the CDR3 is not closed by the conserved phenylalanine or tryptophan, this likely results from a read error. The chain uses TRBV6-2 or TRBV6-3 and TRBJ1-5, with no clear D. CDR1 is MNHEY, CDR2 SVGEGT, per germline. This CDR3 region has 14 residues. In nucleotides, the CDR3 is TGTGCCGGCAGCCCTTCGTTGTTTGGTCAGCCCCAGCATTCT. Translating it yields CAGSPSLFGQPQHS.

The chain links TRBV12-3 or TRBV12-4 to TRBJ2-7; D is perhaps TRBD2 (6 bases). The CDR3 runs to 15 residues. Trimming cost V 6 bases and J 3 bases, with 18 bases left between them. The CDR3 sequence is CASRSTSGPFYEQYF. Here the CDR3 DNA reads TGTGCCAGCAGATCTACCAGCGGGCCTTTCTACGAGCAGTACTTC.

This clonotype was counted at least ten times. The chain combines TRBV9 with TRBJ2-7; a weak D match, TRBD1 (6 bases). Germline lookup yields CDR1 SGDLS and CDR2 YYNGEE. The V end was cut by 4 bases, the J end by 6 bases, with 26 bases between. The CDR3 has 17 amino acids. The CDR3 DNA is TGTGCCAGCAGCCCAGGGGACGTGCGCGGACTCGCCTCCGAGCAGTACTTC. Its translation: CASSPGDVRGLASEQYF.

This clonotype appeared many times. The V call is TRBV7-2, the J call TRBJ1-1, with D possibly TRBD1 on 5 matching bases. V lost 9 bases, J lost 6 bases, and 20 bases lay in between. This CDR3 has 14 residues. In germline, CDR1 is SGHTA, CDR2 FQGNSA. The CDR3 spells CASTPVTAGAEAFF. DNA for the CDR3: TGTGCCAGTACCCCAGTGACAGCCGGAGCTGAAGCTTTCTTT. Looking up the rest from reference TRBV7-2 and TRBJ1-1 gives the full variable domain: GAGVSQSPSNKVTEKGKDVELRCDPISGHTALYWYRQSLGQGLEFLIYFQGNSAPDKSGLPSDRFSAERTGGSVSTLTIQRTQQEDSAVYLCASTPVTAGAEAFFGQGTRLTVV.

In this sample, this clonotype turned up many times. The CDR3 loop is CASSYSGRTSGNTIYF. In nucleotides, the CDR3 is TGTGCCAGCAGTTACTCGGGACGGACCTCTGGAAACACCATATATTTT. This chain uses TRBV6-5 with TRBJ1-3, with a weak D call TRBD1 (5 bases). Germline CDR1 MNHEY, CDR2 SVGAGI. The CDR3 runs to 16 residues. The germline V and J ends were trimmed by 0 bases and 0 bases, with 9 bases remaining between them.

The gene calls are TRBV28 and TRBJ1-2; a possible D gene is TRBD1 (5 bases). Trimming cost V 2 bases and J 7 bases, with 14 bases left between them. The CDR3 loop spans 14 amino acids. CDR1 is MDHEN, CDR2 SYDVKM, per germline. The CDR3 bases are TGTGCCAGCAGTTTACGTCCCGGGACGGGTGGCTACACCTTC. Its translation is CASSLRPGTGGYTF.

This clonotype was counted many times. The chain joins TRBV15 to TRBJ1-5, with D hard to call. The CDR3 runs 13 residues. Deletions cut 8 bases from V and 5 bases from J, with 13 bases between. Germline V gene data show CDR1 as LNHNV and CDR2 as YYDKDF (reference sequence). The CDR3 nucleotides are TGTGCCACCGGGGTTAAGCCGGATCAGCCCCAGCATTTT. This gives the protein CATGVKPDQPQHF.

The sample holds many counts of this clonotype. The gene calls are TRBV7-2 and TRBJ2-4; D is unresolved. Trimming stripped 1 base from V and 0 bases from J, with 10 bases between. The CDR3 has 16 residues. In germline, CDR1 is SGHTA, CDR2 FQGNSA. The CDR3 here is CASSLVAEIAKNIQYF. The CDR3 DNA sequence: TGTGCCAGCAGCTTAGTTGCGGAAATAGCCAAAAACATTCAGTACTTC.

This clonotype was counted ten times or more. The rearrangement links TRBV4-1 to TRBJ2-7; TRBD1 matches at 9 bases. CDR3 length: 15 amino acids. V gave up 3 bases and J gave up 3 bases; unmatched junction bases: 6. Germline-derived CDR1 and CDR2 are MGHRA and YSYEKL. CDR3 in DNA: TGCGCCAGCAGCCAGGTGGACAGGGGCGACTACGAGCAGTACTTC. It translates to CASSQVDRGDYEQYF.

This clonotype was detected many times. The CDR3 loop reads CASSYVGYEQYF. CDR3 in DNA: TGTGCCAGCAGTTACGTTGGTTACGAGCAGTACTTC. The chain recombines TRBV6-2 or TRBV6-3 with TRBJ2-7; no clear D gene. Germline assignment: CDR1 MNHEY and CDR2 SVGEGT. There are 12 residues in the CDR3. The V end was cut by 2 bases, the J end by 4 bases, with 6 bases between.

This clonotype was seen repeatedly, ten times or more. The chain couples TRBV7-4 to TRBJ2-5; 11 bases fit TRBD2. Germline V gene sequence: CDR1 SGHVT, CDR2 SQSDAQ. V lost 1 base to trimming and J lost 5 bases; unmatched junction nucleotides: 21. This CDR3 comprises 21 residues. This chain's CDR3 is CASSLVSFTTSGKVSRETQYF. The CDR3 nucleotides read TGTGCCAGCAGCTTAGTGAGCTTTACGACTAGCGGGAAGGTCTCCCGGGAGACCCAGTACTTC.

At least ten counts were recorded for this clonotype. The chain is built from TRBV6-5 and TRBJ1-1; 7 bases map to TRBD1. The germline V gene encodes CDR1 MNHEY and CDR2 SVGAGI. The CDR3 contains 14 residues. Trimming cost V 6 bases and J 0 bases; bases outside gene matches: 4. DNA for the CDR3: TGTGCCAGCAGGATGGGACAGATGAACACTGAAGCTTTCTTT. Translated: CASRMGQMNTEAFF.

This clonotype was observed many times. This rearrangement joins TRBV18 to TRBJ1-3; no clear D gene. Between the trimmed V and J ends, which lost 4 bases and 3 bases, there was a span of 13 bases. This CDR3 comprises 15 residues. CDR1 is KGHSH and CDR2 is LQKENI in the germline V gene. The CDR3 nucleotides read TGTGCCAGCTCACTCCCGACCTTAAATGGAAACACCATATATTTT. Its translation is CASSLPTLNGNTIYF.

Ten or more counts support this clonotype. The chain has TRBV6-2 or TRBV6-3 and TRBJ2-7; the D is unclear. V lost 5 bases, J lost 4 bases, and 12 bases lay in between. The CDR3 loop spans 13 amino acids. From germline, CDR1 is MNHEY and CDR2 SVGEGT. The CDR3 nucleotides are TGTGCCAGCAGTCGGGTTGGGATTTACGAGCAGTACTTC. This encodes CASSRVGIYEQYF.

CDR3 nucleotides: TGTGCCAGCAGTTACTCGGCGGGACAGGGATTTTACGAGCAGTACTTC. Amino acid sequence: CASSYSAGQGFYEQYF. The chain carries TRBV6-5 and TRBJ2-7; 9 bases are a match to TRBD1. The trim removed 0 bases at V and 4 bases at J, leaving 7 bases unmatched. The CDR3 has 16 residues. Germline CDR1 and CDR2: MNHEY and SVGAGI.

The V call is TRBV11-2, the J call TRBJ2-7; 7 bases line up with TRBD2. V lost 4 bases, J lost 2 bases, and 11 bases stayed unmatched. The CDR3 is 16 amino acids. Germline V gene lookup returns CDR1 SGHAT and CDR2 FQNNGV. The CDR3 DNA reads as TGTGCCAGCAGCTCACTGGGAGGGGTTGGGCCCTACGAGCAGTACTTC. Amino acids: CASSSLGGVGPYEQYF.

This chain's CDR3 is CASSSTGGDSDTQYF. DNA of the CDR3: TGTGCCAGCAGCTCTACAGGGGGCGACTCAGATACGCAGTATTTT. The chain links TRBV4-2 to TRBJ2-3, with 9 bases fitting TRBD1. Losses at the gene ends were 5 bases for V and 4 bases for J; bases not matched to a gene: 7. This CDR3 is built from 15 residues. The germline CDR1 and CDR2 sequences are LGHNA and YNFKEQ.